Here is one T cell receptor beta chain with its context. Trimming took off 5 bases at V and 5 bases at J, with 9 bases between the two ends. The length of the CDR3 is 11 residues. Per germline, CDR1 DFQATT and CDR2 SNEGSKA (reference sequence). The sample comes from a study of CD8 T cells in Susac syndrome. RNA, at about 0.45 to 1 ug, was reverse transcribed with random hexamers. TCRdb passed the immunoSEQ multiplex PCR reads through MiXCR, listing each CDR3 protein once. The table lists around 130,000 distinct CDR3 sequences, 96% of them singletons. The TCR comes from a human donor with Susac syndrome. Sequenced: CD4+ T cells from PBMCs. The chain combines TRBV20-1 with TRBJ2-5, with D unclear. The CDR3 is CSASLGETQYF. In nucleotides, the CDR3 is TGCAGTGCTTCCCTTGGGGAGACCCAGTACTTC.